The clone carrying this T cell receptor (beta chain) was detected only once. Its antigen is as yet unknown. Germline loops: CDR1 LGHNA, CDR2 YSLEER. The V gene end was trimmed by 0 bases and the J gene end by 4 bases; junction bases not matched to a gene: 9. CDR3 size: 16 residues. Specified time point: after dendritic cell vaccination, including at tumor progression/relapse. Isocitrate dehydrogenase mutation was absent in all glioblastoma patients. Profiled with immunoSEQ multiplex PCR; TCRdb holds only in-frame clones, not every one. The sample lists some 58,000 clones; more than 75% were seen once. This record comes from a study of glioma-infiltrating T cells after dendritic cell vaccination. Study-wide background: Monocyte-derived dendritic cells, cultured approximately 7 days with IL-4 and GM-CSF, were pulsed with autologous tumor lysate. Study-level results: Patients with more pretreatment TILs had longer time to progression and survival.

The V gene is TRBV4-3, the J gene TRBJ2-7, with TRBD2 identical over 7 bases. The source of this sequence is a human donor with glioblastoma. The sequenced sample was blood, obtained after dendritic cell vaccination. The DNA for the CDR3 is TGCGCCAGCAGCCAAGAACGAGGGCCGGGGGGATACGAGCAGTACTTC. It encodes CASSQERGPGGYEQYF.